These 20 T cell receptor beta chains share one sample of origin, sequenced in a study of blood T cell repertoires in COVID-19. Measured with immunoSEQ multiplex PCR; TCRdb has only the in-frame clones, and not every one. The sample has under 200,000 clones; 85% to 90% are singletons. Sequencing used peripheral blood. The source is a man younger than 35 with active or convalescent COVID-19.

This rearrangement joins TRBV4-1 to TRBJ1-2; TRBD1 is a possible D gene (5 bases). Trimming took 2 bases from V and 8 from J, leaving 18 bases between them. Germline assignment: CDR1 MGHRA and CDR2 YSYEKL. The CDR3 length is 15 residues. Here the CDR3 DNA reads TGCGCCAGCAGCCAAAATTTCAATCAGGGCTGGGGCTACACCTTC. It is translated as CASSQNFNQGWGYTF.

The chain uses TRBV21-1 and TRBJ1-1; the D call of TRBD1 is as the table states it, not checked on the DNA. TRBV21-1 is reported as a pseudogene. This CDR3 has 15 residues. This CDR3 reads CASSKDLAGRTEAFF. In nucleotides, the CDR3 is TGTGCCAGCAGCAAAGATTTGGCAGGGCGCACTGAAGCTTTCTTT.

The CDR3 sequence: CASSLLLGGGPYNEQFF. The DNA of the CDR3 is TGTGCCAGCAGCTTACTCTTAGGGGGAGGGCCCTACAATGAGCAGTTCTTC. This chain uses TRBV11-3 with TRBJ2-1, with D possibly matching TRBD2 (7 bases). The germline V gene has CDR1 SGHNT and CDR2 YENEEA. There are 17 residues in the CDR3. Trimming cost V 2 bases and J 2 bases, with 16 bases left between them.

V is TRBV24-1 and J is TRBJ2-3; D is uncertain. CDR1 is KGHDR and CDR2 is SFDVKD in the germline V gene. CDR3 length equals 15 residues. The V gene lost 3 bases and the J gene lost 4 bases, with 13 bases spanning the gap. The CDR3 DNA sequence: TGTGCCACCAGTGATGGAATCGGTCAGGCAGATACGCAGTATTTT. This codes for CATSDGIGQADTQYF.

The chain links TRBV5-5 to TRBJ1-1; D might be TRBD1 (6 bases). V gave up 4 bases and J gave up 7 bases, with 17 bases separating them. The germline CDR1 and CDR2 sequences are SGHKS and YYEKEE (reference sequence). The CDR3 has 14 amino acids. The CDR3 spells CASSGGQIAREAFF. CDR3 DNA: TGTGCCAGCAGCGGGGGACAAATCGCTCGTGAAGCTTTCTTT.

V and J are TRBV9 and TRBJ2-5; a weak D match, TRBD1 (5 bases). From germline, CDR1 is SGDLS and CDR2 YYNGEE. The V end lost 0 bases, the J end lost 3 bases, and 12 bases lay between the germline ends. The CDR3 is made up of 15 amino acids. Written as DNA, the CDR3 is TGTGCCAGCAGCGTAGGGCAAGGACAAGAAGAGACCCAGTACTTC. It encodes CASSVGQGQEETQYF.

V gene TRBV10-3 combines with J gene TRBJ1-1; 8 bases line up with TRBD1. The CDR3 contains 15 residues. CDR1 is ENHRY and CDR2 is SYGVKD in the germline V gene. With 8 bases clipped from V and 5 bases from J, the junction kept 13 bases outside the gene matches. The DNA of the CDR3 is TGTGCCATCGCCCCAAACAGGGGGGTGAGGACTGAAGCTTTCTTT. Residues: CAIAPNRGVRTEAFF.

The CDR3 loop reads CASSSSGSPDTQYF. In DNA, the CDR3 is TGTGCCAGCAGCTCTAGCGGGAGTCCAGATACGCAGTATTTT. J is TRBJ2-3 and V is TRBV11-3, with TRBD2 matching 10 bases. V lost 4 bases to trimming and J lost 4 bases; unmatched junction nucleotides: 2. Germline V gives CDR1 SGHNT, CDR2 YENEEA. This CDR3 has 14 residues.

The chain employs TRBV27 and TRBJ2-5; D is uncertain. Germline V CDR1 and CDR2: MNHEY, SMNVEV (reference sequence). CDR3 length: 15 residues. V was pared by 5 bases and J by 5 bases, with 18 bases between. The CDR3 loop reads CASSHAWAPWETQYF. The CDR3 nucleotides are TGTGCCAGCAGTCACGCTTGGGCCCCATGGGAGACCCAGTACTTC.

The chain couples TRBV11-2 to TRBJ2-3, with TRBD1 identical over 8 bases. Germline loops: CDR1 SGHAT, CDR2 FQNNGV. The length of the CDR3 is 14 residues. V lost 5 bases, J lost 5 bases, and 6 bases stayed unmatched. The CDR3 region is CASSDRGEGDTQYF. The CDR3 DNA follows: TGTGCCAGCAGCGACAGGGGTGAAGGAGATACGCAGTATTTT.

The gene calls are TRBV9 and TRBJ2-1, with 7 positions matching TRBD1. V lost 3 bases and J lost 5; bases outside the gene matches: 8. The CDR3 is 15 amino acids. Germline values: CDR1 SGDLS, CDR2 YYNGEE. The CDR3 protein is CASSEGIDRDNEQFF. The CDR3 DNA reads as TGTGCCAGCAGCGAGGGAATAGACAGGGACAATGAGCAGTTCTTC.

The rearrangement links TRBV7-8 to TRBJ2-5; maybe TRBD2 (6 bases). Germline assignment: CDR1 SGHVS and CDR2 FQNEAQ. The CDR3 totals 13 residues. Trimming cost V 7 bases and J 4 bases, with 13 bases left between them. The CDR3 loop reads CASTTGVGETQYF. The DNA for the CDR3 is TGTGCCAGCACCACGGGGGTGGGAGAGACCCAGTACTTC.

The rearrangement uses TRBV29-1 and TRBJ1-3; the D is unclear. Germline CDR1 and CDR2: SQVTM and ANQGSEA. The CDR3 covers 11 residues. V lost 2 bases and J 8 bases, leaving 7 bases between the germline ends. The CDR3 spells CSVEHGDTIYF. CDR3 DNA sequence: TGCAGCGTTGAACACGGAGACACCATATATTTT.

The CDR3 region has the DNA TGTGCCAGCAGTTTGGGAGGGACACTCTACAATGAGCAGTTCTTC. Translated, it gives CASSLGGTLYNEQFF. The chain employs TRBV28 and TRBJ2-1, with D possibly being TRBD2 (7 bases). Deletions cut 3 bases from V and 3 bases from J, with 12 bases between. The CDR3 contains 15 residues. In germline, CDR1 is MDHEN, CDR2 SYDVKM.

V usage is TRBV11-3 and J usage is TRBJ1-2, with TRBD1 as a possible D gene (6 bases). Germline V lookup: CDR1 SGHNT, CDR2 YENEEA. The ends were cut back, 2 bases at V and 6 bases at J, with 10 bases in the middle. The CDR3 consists of 13 residues. The CDR3 region has the DNA TGTGCCAGCAGCTTAAGGGGGGGCCATGGCTACACCTTC. The encoded protein is CASSLRGGHGYTF.

The chain is built from TRBV29-1 and TRBJ1-5; perhaps TRBD1 as D (6 bases). From germline, CDR1 is SQVTM and CDR2 ANQGSEA. Trimming removed 4 bases from V and 5 bases from J, with 15 bases in between. The CDR3 runs 14 residues. CDR3 amino acids: CSVGESYRDQPQHF. The CDR3 DNA reads as TGCAGCGTTGGGGAGTCATACAGGGATCAGCCCCAGCATTTT.

The V call is TRBV11-2, the J call TRBJ2-7; 9 bases map to TRBD1. The CDR3 is 15 residues long. The J segment lost 0 bases and the V segment lost 5 bases, leaving 5 bases of the junction unmatched. Germline CDR1 and CDR2: SGHAT and FQNNGV. CDR3 DNA sequence: TGTGCCAGCAGCGACTACAGGGGGCACTCCTACGAGCAGTACTTC. This sequence encodes CASSDYRGHSYEQYF.

This clone has only one observation. The rearrangement joins TRBV25-1 to TRBJ1-3; no definite D call. Trimming removed 1 base at V and 1 base at J, with 8 bases between. Germline loops: CDR1 MGHDK, CDR2 SYGVNS. The CDR3 totals 15 residues. CDR3 protein: CASSEFGVSGNTIYF. For the CDR3, the DNA is TGTGCCAGCAGTGAATTCGGGGTGTCTGGAAACACCATATATTTT.

This clone turned up a few times. The V and J genes are TRBV12-5 and TRBJ2-7; D may be TRBD1 (6 bases). CDR1 and CDR2 (germline): LGHNT, FRNRAP. This CDR3 region has 13 residues. V lost 0 bases and J lost 6, with 9 bases in between. The DNA for the CDR3 is TGTGCTAGTGGTTTGGTAGTAGGGGGCGAGCAGTACTTC. Translation gives CASGLVVGGEQYF. The full variable domain, with the rest looked up from reference TRBV12-5 and TRBJ2-7, is DARVTQTPRHKVTEMGQEVTMRCQPILGHNTVFWYRQTMMQGLELLAYFRNRAPLDDSGMPKDRFSAEMPDATLATLKIQPSEPRDSAVYFCASGLVVGGEQYFGPGTRLTVT.

V gene TRBV5-6 combines with J gene TRBJ2-5; D not certain. The germline V gene encodes CDR1 SGHDT and CDR2 YYEEEE. V was trimmed by 4 bases and J by 10 bases, leaving 11 bases between them. The CDR3 extends over 11 amino acids. This chain's CDR3 is CASSNPVDQYF. CDR3 nucleotide sequence: TGTGCCAGCAGCAACCCGGTCGACCAGTACTTC. The full variable domain, completed using reference TRBV5-6 and TRBJ2-5, is DAGVTQSPTHLIKTRGQQVTLRCSPKSGHDTVSWYQQALGQGPQFIFQYYEEEERQRGNFPDRFSGHQFPNYSSELNVNALLLGDSALYLCASSNPVDQYFGPGTRLLVL.